The rows below give T cell receptor beta chains drawn from one sample of a study of blood T cell repertoires in COVID-19. The data were produced by immunoSEQ multiplex PCR, yet TCRdb's version contains in-frame clones alone and is incomplete. In the table there are roughly 150,000 clones, about 86% of which are singletons. What was sequenced was peripheral blood. These receptors were obtained from a woman at least 80 years old with acute or convalescent COVID-19. Both conserved end residues are part of each CDR3. The order of the fields is J gene, V gene, CDR3 protein.

j_call: TRBJ1-1; v_call: TRBV30; cdr3_aa: CAWSVFKANTEAFF
j_call: TRBJ2-1; v_call: TRBV24-1; cdr3_aa: CATSDLLLAGEQFF
j_call: TRBJ2-4; v_call: TRBV4-1; cdr3_aa: CASSHLGQDEGIQYF
j_call: TRBJ1-1; v_call: TRBV4-1; cdr3_aa: CASSQVPGVNTEAFF
j_call: TRBJ1-1; v_call: TRBV2; cdr3_aa: CASRTLPGGLNTEAFF
j_call: TRBJ2-7; v_call: TRBV6-6; cdr3_aa: CASIGTVNSYEQYF
j_call: TRBJ1-2; v_call: TRBV18; cdr3_aa: CASTTGTGAFGYTF
j_call: TRBJ2-7; v_call: TRBV3-1/TRBV3-2; cdr3_aa: CASSSYYEQYF
j_call: TRBJ2-7; v_call: TRBV19; cdr3_aa: CASSLTRDEQYF
j_call: TRBJ2-5; v_call: TRBV18; cdr3_aa: CASSPGTLETQYF
j_call: TRBJ1-5; v_call: TRBV27; cdr3_aa: CARSGQGGGQPQHF
j_call: TRBJ1-2; v_call: TRBV18; cdr3_aa: CASSPRSGRGPSDGYTF
j_call: TRBJ2-3; v_call: TRBV10-3; cdr3_aa: CAIRPGGGSTDTQYF
j_call: TRBJ2-1; v_call: TRBV24-1; cdr3_aa: CATSDRDSTYNEQFF
j_call: TRBJ2-5; v_call: TRBV7-9; cdr3_aa: CASSFSQNYQETQYF
j_call: TRBJ2-7; v_call: TRBV7-2; cdr3_aa: CASSHSGGLAPFEQYF
j_call: TRBJ2-1; v_call: TRBV5-5; cdr3_aa: CASSLGRVFEFF
j_call: TRBJ2-1; v_call: TRBV28; cdr3_aa: CASSLGLAGGVDEQFF
j_call: TRBJ1-1; v_call: TRBV7-2; cdr3_aa: CASSLFIAGVTEAFF
j_call: TRBJ2-7; v_call: TRBV3-1/TRBV3-2; cdr3_aa: CASSSGTSGTYEQYF
j_call: TRBJ1-1; v_call: TRBV2; cdr3_aa: CASSRDRVNTEAFF
j_call: TRBJ1-4; v_call: TRBV29-1; cdr3_aa: CSVALTGNEKLFF
j_call: TRBJ1-4; v_call: TRBV10-3; cdr3_aa: CAISRTGEEKLFF
j_call: TRBJ2-3; v_call: TRBV6-1; cdr3_aa: CASGTEAAQYF
j_call: TRBJ1-1; v_call: TRBV7-9; cdr3_aa: CASSPIESTEAFF
j_call: TRBJ2-5; v_call: TRBV5-1; cdr3_aa: CASSLAGDSGRLTQYF
j_call: TRBJ1-5; v_call: TRBV19; cdr3_aa: CASSALNRGINQPQHF